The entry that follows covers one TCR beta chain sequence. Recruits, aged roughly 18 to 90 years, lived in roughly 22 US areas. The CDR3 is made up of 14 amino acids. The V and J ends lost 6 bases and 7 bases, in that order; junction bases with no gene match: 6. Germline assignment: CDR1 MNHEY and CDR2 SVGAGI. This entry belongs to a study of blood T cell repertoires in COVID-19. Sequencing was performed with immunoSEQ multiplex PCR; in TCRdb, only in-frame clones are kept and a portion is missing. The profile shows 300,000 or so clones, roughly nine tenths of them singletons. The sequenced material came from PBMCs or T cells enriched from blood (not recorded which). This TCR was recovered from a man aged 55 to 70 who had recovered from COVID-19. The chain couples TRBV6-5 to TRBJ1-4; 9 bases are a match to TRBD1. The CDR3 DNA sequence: TGTGCCAGCAGGACCGGGACAGGGACTGAAAAACTGTTTTTT. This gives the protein CASRTGTGTEKLFF.